This TCR beta chain was sequenced during a study of human T cells and chemical hapten exposure. General study findings and limits: TCRs exceeding a frequency of 1 in 1000 stayed unchanged under DPC sensitization. Every donor had alopecia, and their immune response may therefore differ from healthy people's.

Many counts were recorded for this clonotype. Its target is unknown. Time point reported: patch test 1, 2 weeks after DPC sensitization. As to treatment: therapeutic diphenylcyclopropenone sensitization with weekly scalp DPC. TCRdb re-derived calls from the RACE reads in MiXCR, one entry per CDR3 protein. The sample shows 90,000 to 120,000 distinct CDR3 sequences, approximately 11% of them seen only once. Germline-derived CDR1 and CDR2 are SGHAT and FQNNGV. This CDR3 region has 11 residues. The ends were cut back, 5 bases at V and 7 bases at J, with 9 bases in the middle. The source of this sequence is a woman in her forties with alopecia areata. Some clones in this sample may be carry-over from other donors' samples. The genes are TRBV11-2 and TRBJ2-7; D unresolved. Sample: whole blood, taken in connection with sensitization to the hapten diphenylcyclopropenone (DPC). In DNA, the CDR3 is TGTGCCAGCAGCCCCGGACGGGAGCAGTACTTC. Encoded protein: CASSPGREQYF. Drawing the rest from reference TRBV11-2 and TRBJ2-7, the complete variable domain is EAGVAQSPRYKIIEKRQSVAFWCNPISGHATLYWYQQILGQGPKLLIQFQNNGVVDDSQLPKDRFSAERLKGVDSTLKIQPAKLEDSAVYLCASSPGREQYFGPGTRLTVT.